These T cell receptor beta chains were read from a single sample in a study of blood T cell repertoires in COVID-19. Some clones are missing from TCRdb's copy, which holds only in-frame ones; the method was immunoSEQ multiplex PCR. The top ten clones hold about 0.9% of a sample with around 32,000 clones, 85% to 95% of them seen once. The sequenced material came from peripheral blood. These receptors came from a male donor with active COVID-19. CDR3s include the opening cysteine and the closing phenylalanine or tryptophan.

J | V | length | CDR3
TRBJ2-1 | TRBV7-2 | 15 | CASTFIAGGVGEQFF
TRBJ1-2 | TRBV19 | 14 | CASSKIDGAYGYTF
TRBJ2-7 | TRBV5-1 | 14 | CASSLVAGAYEQYF
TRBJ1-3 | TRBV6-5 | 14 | CASIGRVRGNTIYF
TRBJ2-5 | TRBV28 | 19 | CASSLGVGGLYPLQETQYF
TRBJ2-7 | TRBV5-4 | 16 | CASSFHRGGRPYEQYF
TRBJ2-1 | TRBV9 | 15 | CASSVVSRGSDEQFF
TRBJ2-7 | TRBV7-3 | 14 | CASSLGGGTDEQYF
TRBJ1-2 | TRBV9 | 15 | CASSVQQGALWGYTF
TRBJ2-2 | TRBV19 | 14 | CASSGGFYTGELFF
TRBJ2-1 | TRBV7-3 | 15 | CASSLTLGGYNEQFF
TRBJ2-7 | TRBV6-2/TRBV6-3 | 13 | CASSSTDRYEQYF
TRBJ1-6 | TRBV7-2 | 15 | CASSPRQVKHSPLHF
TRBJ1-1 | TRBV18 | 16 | CASSHTWGEENTEAFF
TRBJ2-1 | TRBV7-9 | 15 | CASSPPGGAYNEQFF
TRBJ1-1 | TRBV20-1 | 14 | CSASPDSENTEAFF
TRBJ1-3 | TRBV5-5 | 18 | CASSFSSPDRGNGNTIYF
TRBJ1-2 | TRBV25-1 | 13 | CASSVFTGYGYTF
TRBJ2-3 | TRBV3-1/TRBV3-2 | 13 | CASSQLTGGPQYF
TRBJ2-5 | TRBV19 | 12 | CASGEGRETQYF
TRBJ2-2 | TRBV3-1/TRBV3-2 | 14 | CASSQKGRQGNMFF
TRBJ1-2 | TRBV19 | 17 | CASSISLSGGKHGGYTF
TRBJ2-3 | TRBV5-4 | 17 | CASSLAMGGVGTDTQYF
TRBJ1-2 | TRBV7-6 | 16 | CASSLVQGTILYGYTF
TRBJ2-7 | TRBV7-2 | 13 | CASSLGIVYEQYF
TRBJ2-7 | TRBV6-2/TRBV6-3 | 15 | CASSYGQGGSYEQYF
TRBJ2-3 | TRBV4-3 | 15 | CASSRRQGVGDTQYF
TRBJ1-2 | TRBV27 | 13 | CASSSTGAYGYTF
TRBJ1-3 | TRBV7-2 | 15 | CASSFARVSGNTIYF
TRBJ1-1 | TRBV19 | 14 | CASSVGTGKAEAFF
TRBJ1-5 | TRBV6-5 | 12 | CASSQGNQPQHF
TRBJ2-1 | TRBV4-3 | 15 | CASSQITNQGYEQFF
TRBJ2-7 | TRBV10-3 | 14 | CAIRSDRGQNEQYF
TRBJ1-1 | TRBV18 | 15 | CASSPKNGGATEAFF
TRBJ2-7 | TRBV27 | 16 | CASSFLWGTGPLEQYF
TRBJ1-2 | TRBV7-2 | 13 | CASRREGAEGYTF
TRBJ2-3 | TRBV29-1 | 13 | CSVDTGGGYTQYF
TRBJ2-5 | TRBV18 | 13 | CASSPPGGETQYF
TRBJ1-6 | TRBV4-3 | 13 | CASSLQGASPLHF
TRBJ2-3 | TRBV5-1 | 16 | CASSLGGTHGTDTQYF
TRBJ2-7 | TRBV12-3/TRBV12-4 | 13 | CASSLGQGREQYF
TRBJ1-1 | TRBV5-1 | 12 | CASSSDRFEAFF
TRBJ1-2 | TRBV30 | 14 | CAWRRQGDSSGYTF
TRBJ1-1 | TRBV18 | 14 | CASSPSGGNTEAFF
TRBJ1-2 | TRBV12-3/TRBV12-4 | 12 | CASGTGGYGYTF
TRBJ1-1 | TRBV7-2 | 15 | CASSLERLTGTEAFF
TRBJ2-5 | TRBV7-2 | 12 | CASSTLDRLQYF
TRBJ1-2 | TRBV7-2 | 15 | CASSSAGVQSSGYTF
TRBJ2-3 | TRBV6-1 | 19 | CASSDGSLAGALSTDTQYF